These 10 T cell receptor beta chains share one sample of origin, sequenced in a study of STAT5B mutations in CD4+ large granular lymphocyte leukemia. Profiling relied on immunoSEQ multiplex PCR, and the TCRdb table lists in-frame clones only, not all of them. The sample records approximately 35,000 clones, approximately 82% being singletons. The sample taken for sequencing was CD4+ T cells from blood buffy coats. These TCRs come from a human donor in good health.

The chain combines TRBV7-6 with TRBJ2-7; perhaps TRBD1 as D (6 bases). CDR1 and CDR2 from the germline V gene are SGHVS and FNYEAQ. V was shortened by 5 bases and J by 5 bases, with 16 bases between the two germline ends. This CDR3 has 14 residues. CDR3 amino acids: CASSPSGGYHEQYF. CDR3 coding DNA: TGTGCCAGCAGCCCCTCTGGGGGCTACCACGAGCAGTACTTC.

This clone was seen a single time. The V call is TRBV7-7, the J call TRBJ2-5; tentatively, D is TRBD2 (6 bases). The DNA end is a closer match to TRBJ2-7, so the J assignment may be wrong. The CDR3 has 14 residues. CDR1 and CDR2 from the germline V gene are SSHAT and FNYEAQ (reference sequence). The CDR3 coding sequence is TGTGCCAGCAGCCCAGGACTAACGACCTACGAGCAGTACTTC. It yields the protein CASSPGLTTYEQYF.

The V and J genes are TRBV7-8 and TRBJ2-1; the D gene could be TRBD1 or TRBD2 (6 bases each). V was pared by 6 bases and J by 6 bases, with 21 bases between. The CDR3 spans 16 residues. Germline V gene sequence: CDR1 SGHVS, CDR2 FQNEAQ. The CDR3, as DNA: TGTGCCAGCAGTTTTAGGGGGGACACTACCCGCAATGAGCAGTTCTTC. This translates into CASSFRGDTTRNEQFF.

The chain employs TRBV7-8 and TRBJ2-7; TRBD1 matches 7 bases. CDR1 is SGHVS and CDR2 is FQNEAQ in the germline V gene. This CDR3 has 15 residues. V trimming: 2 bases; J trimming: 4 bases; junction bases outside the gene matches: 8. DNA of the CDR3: TGTGCCAGCAGCTTAAAACAGGGGAAAATTTACGAGCAGTACTTC. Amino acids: CASSLKQGKIYEQYF.

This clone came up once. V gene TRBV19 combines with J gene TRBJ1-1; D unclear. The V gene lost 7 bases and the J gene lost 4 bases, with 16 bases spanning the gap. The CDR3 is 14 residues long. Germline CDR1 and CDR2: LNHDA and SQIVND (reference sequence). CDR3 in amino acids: CASTYMVGGTEAFF. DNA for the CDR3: TGTGCCAGTACCTATATGGTGGGTGGCACTGAAGCTTTCTTT.

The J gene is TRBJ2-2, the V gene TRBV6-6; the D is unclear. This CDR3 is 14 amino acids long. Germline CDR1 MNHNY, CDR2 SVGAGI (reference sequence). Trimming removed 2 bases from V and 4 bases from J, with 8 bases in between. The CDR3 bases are TGTGCCAGCAGTTACCCTTATCTCACCGGGGAGCTGTTTTTT. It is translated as CASSYPYLTGELFF.

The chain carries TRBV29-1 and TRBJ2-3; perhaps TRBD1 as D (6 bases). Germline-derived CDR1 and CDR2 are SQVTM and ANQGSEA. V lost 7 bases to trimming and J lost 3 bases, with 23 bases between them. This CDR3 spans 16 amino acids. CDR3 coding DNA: TGCAGCGGCGCCTCTTCTTCCAGGGGTACGACAGATACGCAGTATTTT. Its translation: CSGASSSRGTTDTQYF.

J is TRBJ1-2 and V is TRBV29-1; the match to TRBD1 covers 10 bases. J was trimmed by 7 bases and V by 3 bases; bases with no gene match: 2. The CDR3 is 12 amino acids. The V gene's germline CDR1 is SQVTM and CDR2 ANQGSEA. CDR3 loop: CSVEGTGAGYTF. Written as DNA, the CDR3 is TGCAGCGTTGAGGGGACAGGGGCTGGCTACACCTTC.

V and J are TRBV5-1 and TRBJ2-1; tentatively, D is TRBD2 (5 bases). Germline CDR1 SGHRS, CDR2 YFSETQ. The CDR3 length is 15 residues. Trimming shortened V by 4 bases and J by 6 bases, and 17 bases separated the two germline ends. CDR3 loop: CASSRGLIWGNEQFF. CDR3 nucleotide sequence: TGCGCCAGCAGCCGTGGACTCATTTGGGGCAATGAGCAGTTCTTC.

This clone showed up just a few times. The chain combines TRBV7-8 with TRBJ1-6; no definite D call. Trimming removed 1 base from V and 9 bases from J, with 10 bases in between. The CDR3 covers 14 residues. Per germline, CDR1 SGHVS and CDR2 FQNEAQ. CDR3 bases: TGTGCCAGCAGCTTAGTGGAGTTGGGTTCACCCCTCCACTTT. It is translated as CASSLVELGSPLHF.